This TCR beta chain is from a study of CXCR3-negative and CXCR3-positive naive CD8 T cells. The CDR3 runs 14 residues. UMI-labeled 5' RACE yielded the TRB cDNA libraries. TCRdb processed the 5' RACE reads again and assigns one entry to each CDR3 protein, with no DNA. This listing includes 23,000 or so distinct CDR3 sequences. The CD45RO-CCR7+CD27+CD95- phenotype denoted naive CD8+ T cells. The chain is built from TRBV12-3 or TRBV12-4 and TRBJ2-7; the D call from TCRdb, TRBD2, cannot be confirmed without DNA. The specimen was naive CXCR3- CD8+ T cells from blood. Subset indicated: CD45RO-CCR7+CD27+CD95- naive CD8+ T cells lacking CXCR3 (TNR3-). The sequence was collected from a human donor in good health. Some clones in this sample may be carry-over from other donors' samples. The CDR3 region is CASSPLAGAHEQYF.